The sequence of this T cell receptor (beta chain) was determined in a study of beta chain features in type 1 diabetes. A remark on this clone: What it binds is not known.

V lost 6 bases, J lost 4 bases, and 6 bases stayed unmatched. Germline V lookup: CDR1 SEHNR, CDR2 FQNEAQ (reference sequence). The CDR3 has 14 residues. Study findings and constraints: Compared to healthy donors, patients appeared to have naive, central memory and Treg TCRB repertoires that were more alike.

The authors reverse transcribed all of the isolated RNA, so sequencing captured expressed TCRB transcripts. Generated by immunoSEQ multiplex PCR, the TCRdb table keeps only in-frame clones and is missing some. This table holds under 500,000 clones, around 28% found once. What was sequenced was naive CD4+ T cells from blood. The receptor was isolated from a man aged 18 to 30 in good health. This chain links TRBV7-9 with TRBJ2-5, with 9 bases identical to TRBD2. The CDR3 bases are TGTGCCAGCAGTTCCGGGACTAGCTTAGAGACCCAGTACTTC. Translated, it gives CASSSGTSLETQYF.